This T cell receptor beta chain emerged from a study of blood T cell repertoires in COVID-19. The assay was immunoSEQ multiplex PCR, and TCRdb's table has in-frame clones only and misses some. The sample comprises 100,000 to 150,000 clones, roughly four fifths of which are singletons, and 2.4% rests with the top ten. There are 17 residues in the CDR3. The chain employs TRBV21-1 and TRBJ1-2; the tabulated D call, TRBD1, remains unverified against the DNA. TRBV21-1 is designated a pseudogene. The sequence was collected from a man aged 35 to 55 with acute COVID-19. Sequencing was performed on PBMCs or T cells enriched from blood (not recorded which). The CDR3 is CASSKDPSGTVGDGYTF. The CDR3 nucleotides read TGTGCCAGCAGCAAAGATCCCTCTGGGACAGTTGGGGATGGCTACACCTTC.